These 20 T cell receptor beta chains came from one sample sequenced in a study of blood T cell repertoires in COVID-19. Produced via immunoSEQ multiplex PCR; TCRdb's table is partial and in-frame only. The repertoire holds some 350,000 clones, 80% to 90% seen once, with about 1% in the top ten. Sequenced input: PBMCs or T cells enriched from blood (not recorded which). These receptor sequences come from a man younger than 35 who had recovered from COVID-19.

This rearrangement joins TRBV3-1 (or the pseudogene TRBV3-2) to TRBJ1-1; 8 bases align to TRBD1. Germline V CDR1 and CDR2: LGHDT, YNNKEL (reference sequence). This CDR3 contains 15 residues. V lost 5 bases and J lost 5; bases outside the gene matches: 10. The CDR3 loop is CASSATGQGGTEAFF. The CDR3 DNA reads TGTGCCAGCAGCGCCACTGGACAGGGTGGGACTGAAGCTTTCTTT.

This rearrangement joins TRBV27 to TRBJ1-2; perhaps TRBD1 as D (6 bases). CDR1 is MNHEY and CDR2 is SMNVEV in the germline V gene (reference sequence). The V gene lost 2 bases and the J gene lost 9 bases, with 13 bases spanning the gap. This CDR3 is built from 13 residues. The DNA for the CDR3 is TGTGCCAGCAGTTTAGCCCCCAGGGGAAGCTACACCTTC. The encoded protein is CASSLAPRGSYTF.

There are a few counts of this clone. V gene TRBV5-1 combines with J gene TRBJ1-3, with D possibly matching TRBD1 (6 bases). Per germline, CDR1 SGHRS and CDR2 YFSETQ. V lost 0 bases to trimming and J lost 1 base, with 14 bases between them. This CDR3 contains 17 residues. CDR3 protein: CASSLEGGGTSGNTIYF. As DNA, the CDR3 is TGCGCCAGCAGCTTGGAGGGGGGAGGGACATCTGGAAACACCATATATTTT.

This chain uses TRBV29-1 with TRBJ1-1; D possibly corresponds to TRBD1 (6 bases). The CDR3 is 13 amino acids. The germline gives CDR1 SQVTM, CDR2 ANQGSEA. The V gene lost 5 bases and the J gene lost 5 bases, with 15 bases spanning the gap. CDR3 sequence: CSVLRGMGTEAFF. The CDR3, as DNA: TGCAGCGTTCTTAGGGGGATGGGTACTGAAGCTTTCTTT. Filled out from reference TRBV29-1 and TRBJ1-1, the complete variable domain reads SAVISQKPSRDICQRGTSLTIQCQVDSQVTMMFWYRQQPGQSLTLIATANQGSEATYESGFVIDKFPISRPNLTFSTLTVSNMSPEDSSIYLCSVLRGMGTEAFFGQGTRLTVV.

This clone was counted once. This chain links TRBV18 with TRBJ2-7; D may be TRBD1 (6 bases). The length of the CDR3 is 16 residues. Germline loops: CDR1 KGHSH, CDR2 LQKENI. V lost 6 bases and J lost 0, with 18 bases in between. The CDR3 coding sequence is TGTGCCAGCTCGCTGCGACAGGCATCCCTCTCCTACGAGCAGTACTTC. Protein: CASSLRQASLSYEQYF.

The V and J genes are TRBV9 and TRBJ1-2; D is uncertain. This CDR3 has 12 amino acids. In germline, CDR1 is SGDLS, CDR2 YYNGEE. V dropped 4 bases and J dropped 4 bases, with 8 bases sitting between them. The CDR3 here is CASSPSSYGYTF. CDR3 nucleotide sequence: TGTGCCAGCAGCCCGAGTTCCTATGGCTACACCTTC.

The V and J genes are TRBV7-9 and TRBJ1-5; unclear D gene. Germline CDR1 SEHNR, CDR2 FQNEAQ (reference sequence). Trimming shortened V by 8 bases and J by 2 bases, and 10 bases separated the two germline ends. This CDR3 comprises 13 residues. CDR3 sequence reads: CASGLGGNQPQHF. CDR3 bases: TGTGCCAGCGGACTGGGAGGCAATCAGCCCCAGCATTTT. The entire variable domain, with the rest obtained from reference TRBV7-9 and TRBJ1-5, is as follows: DTGVSQNPRHKITKRGQNVTFRCDPISEHNRLYWYRQTLGQGPEFLTYFQNEAQLEKSRLLSDRFSAERPKGSFSTLEIQRTEQGDSAMYLCASGLGGNQPQHFGDGTRLSIL.

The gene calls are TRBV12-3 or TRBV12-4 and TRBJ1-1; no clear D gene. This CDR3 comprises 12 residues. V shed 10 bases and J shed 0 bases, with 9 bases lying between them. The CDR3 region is CATRVMNTEAFF. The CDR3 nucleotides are TGTGCCACCCGAGTGATGAACACTGAAGCTTTCTTT.

CDR3 DNA: TGTGCCAGCTCAACCCAAGGGACAGGGATTTATGGCTACACCTTC. This encodes CASSTQGTGIYGYTF. V is TRBV18 and J is TRBJ1-2; 9 bases fit TRBD1. J lost 5 bases, V lost 5 bases, and 9 bases had no gene match. In germline, CDR1 is KGHSH, CDR2 LQKENI. This CDR3 has 15 residues. The full variable domain, its missing parts supplied by reference TRBV18 and TRBJ1-2, is NAGVMQNPRHLVRRRGQEARLRCSPMKGHSHVYWYRQLPEEGLKFMVYLQKENIIDESGMPKERFSAEFPKEGPSILRIQQVVRGDSAAYFCASSTQGTGIYGYTFGSGTRLTVV.

The CDR3 spells CATTSGHATDTQYF. The CDR3 DNA is TGTGCCACCACCTCCGGACACGCCACAGATACGCAGTATTTT. The V gene is TRBV28, the J gene TRBJ2-3; D may be TRBD1 (5 bases). The CDR3 loop spans 14 amino acids. CDR1 is MDHEN, CDR2 SYDVKM, per germline. V lost 10 bases, J lost 2 bases, and 16 bases lay in between.

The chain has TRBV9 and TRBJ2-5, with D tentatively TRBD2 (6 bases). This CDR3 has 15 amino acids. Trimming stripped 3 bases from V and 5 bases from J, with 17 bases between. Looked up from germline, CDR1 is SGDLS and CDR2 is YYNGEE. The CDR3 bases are TGTGCCAGCAGCGCCCGACTAGGACAAGGGGAGACCCAGTACTTC. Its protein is CASSARLGQGETQYF.

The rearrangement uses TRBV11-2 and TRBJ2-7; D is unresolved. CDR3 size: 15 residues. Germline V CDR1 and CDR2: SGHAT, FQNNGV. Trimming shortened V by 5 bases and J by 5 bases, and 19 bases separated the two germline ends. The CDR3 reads CASSPVALHPNEQYF. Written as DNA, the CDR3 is TGTGCCAGCAGCCCAGTAGCTCTACATCCGAACGAGCAGTACTTC.

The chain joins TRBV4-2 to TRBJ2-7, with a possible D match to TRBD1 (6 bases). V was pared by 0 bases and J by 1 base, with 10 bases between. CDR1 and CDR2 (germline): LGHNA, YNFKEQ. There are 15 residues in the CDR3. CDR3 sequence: CASSQDGQPSYEQYF. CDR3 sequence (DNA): TGTGCCAGCAGCCAAGATGGACAGCCTTCCTACGAGCAGTACTTC.

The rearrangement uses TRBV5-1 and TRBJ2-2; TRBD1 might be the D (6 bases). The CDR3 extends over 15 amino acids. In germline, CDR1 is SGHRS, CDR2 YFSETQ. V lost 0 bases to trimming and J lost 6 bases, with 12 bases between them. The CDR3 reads CASSLVTGLPGELFF. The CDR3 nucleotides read TGCGCCAGCAGCTTGGTTACAGGGTTACCCGGGGAGCTGTTTTTT.

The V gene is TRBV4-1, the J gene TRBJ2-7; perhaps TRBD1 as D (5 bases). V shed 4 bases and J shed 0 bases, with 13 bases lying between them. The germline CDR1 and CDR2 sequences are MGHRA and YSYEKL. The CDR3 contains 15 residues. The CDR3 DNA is TGCGCCAGCAGCCCCTCGCAGGGAAGCTCCTACGAGCAGTACTTC. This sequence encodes CASSPSQGSSYEQYF.

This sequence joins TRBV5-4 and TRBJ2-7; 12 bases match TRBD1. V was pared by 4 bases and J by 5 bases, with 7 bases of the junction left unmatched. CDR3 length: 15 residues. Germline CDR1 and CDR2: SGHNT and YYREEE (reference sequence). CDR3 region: CASSLPGQGAHEQYF. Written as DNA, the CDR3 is TGTGCCAGCAGCCTACCGGGACAGGGGGCCCACGAGCAGTACTTC.

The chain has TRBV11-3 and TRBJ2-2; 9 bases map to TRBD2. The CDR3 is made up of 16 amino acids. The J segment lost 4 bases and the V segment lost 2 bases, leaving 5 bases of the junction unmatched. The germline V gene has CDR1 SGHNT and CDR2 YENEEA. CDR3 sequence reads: CASSLNGGRATGELFF. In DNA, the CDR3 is TGTGCCAGCAGCTTAAATGGCGGGAGGGCCACCGGGGAGCTGTTTTTT.

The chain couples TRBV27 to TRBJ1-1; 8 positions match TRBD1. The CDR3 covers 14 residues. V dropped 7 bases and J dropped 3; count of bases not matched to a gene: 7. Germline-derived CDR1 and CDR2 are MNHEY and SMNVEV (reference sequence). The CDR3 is CASTRTGRYTEAFF. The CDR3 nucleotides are TGTGCCAGCACACGGACAGGGAGGTACACTGAAGCTTTCTTT.

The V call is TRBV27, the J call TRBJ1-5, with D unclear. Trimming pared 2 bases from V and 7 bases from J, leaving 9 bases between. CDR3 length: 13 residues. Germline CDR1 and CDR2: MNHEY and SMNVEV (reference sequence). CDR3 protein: CASSLMAEQPQHF. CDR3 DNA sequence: TGTGCCAGCAGTTTAATGGCCGAACAGCCCCAGCATTTT.

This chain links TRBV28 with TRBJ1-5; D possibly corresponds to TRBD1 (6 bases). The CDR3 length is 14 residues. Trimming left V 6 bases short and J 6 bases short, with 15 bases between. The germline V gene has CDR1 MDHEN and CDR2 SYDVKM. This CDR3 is CASSLGGTGQPQHF. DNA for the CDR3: TGTGCCAGCAGCTTAGGGGGGACGGGTCAGCCCCAGCATTTT.